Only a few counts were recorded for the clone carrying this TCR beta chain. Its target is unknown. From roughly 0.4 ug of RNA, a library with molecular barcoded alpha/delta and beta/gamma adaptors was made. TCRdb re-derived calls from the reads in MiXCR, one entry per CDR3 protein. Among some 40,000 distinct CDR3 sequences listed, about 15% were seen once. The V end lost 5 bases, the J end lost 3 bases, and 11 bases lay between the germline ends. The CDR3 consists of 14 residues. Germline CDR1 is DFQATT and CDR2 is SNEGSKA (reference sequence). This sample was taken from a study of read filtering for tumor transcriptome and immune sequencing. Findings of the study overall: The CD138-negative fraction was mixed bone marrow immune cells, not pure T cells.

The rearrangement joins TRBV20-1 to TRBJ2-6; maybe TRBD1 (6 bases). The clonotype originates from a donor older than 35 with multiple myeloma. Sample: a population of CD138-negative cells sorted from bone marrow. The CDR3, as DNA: TGCAGTGCTCAACAGGGACGTGGGGCCAACGTCCTGACTTTC. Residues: CSAQQGRGANVLTF.